Shown below are 16 T cell receptor beta chains from a single sample sequenced in a study of vaccination effects on CD4 cells after COVID-19. Before any sequencing was done, the ViraFEST assay used viral peptide pools to expand antigen-specific CD4+ T cells. The culture ran for 10 to 11 days, and then CD4+ T cells were isolated. Nucleocapsid antibody tests were negative, and the vaccine recipients had no prior SARS-CoV-2 infection. Here immunoSEQ multiplex PCR was the method, and the copy in TCRdb shows in-frame clones only, minus some. Seen here are approximately 30,000 clones, around 75% observed once, and the top ten hold around 30%. The antigens these receptors bind are not known. This sample comprised CD4+ T cells from PBMCs cultured with SARS-CoV-2 spike peptides, obtained before COVID-19 vaccination. These receptors all stem from a human donor who received a COVID-19 vaccine.

The V and J genes are TRBV7-9 and TRBJ1-6; the D gene is possibly TRBD1 (5 bases). V dropped 3 bases and J dropped 2 bases, with 8 bases sitting between them. Germline-derived CDR1 and CDR2 are SEHNR and FQNEAQ (reference sequence). The CDR3 runs to 15 residues. CDR3: CASSLRGAYNSPLHF. CDR3 bases: TGTGCCAGCAGCTTGAGGGGCGCCTATAATTCACCCCTCCACTTT.

There are a few counts of this clone. This sequence joins TRBV19 and TRBJ1-2; TRBD1 aligns across 10 bases. The CDR3 has 16 amino acids. Unmatched junction bases numbered 6, after V lost 1 base and J lost 4 bases. The germline gives CDR1 LNHDA, CDR2 SQIVND (reference sequence). CDR3 protein: CASSIVGRTGGYGYTF. In nucleotides, the CDR3 is TGTGCCAGTAGTATAGTAGGCCGGACAGGGGGCTATGGCTACACCTTC.

V gene TRBV12-3 or TRBV12-4 combines with J gene TRBJ1-2; 7 bases match TRBD1. CDR3 length: 13 amino acids. J lost 4 bases, V lost 9 bases, and 8 bases had no gene match. The CDR3 is CASCSGGGYGYTF. In DNA form, the CDR3 reads TGTGCCAGTTGCTCAGGGGGTGGCTATGGCTACACCTTC.

The J gene is TRBJ2-2, the V gene TRBV2, with a tentative D call TRBD1 (8 bases). There are 15 residues in the CDR3. V was shortened by 6 bases and J by 7 bases, with 18 bases between the two germline ends. Germline CDR1 reads SNHLY; CDR2 reads FYNNEI. The CDR3 region has the DNA TGTGCCAGCAGGGTTACAGGGGGGGGGATCGGGGAGCTGTTTTTT. Its translation is CASRVTGGGIGELFF.

This rearrangement joins TRBV5-1 to TRBJ2-1; D not resolved. V was pared by 4 bases and J by 6 bases, with 14 bases between. Germline assignment: CDR1 SGHRS and CDR2 YFSETQ. This CDR3 spans 14 amino acids. The CDR3 sequence: CASSQLLGVNEQFF. CDR3 sequence (DNA): TGCGCCAGCAGCCAACTACTCGGAGTCAATGAGCAGTTCTTC.

The chain recombines TRBV21-1 with TRBJ1-2; the table's D call, TRBD1, has no DNA check behind it. TRBV21-1 is a pseudogene segment. The CDR3 is 15 residues long. DNA of the CDR3: TGTGCCAGCAGCAACTGGGACAGTGGAAACTATGGCTACACCTTC. This gives the protein CASSNWDSGNYGYTF.

V usage is TRBV28 and J usage is TRBJ2-7; D is unresolved. Germline V CDR1 and CDR2: MDHEN, SYDVKM. The CDR3 contains 14 residues. V was pared by 5 bases and J by 7 bases, with 18 bases between. The CDR3 sequence is CASSTPGPFREQYF. DNA of the CDR3: TGTGCCAGCAGTACGCCTGGGCCTTTTCGAGAGCAGTACTTC.

This clone was detected a few times. The chain uses TRBV5-4 and TRBJ1-2, with TRBD1 matching 8 bases. V lost 4 bases and J lost 4; bases outside the gene matches: 9. The CDR3 extends over 15 amino acids. Germline CDR1 SGHNT, CDR2 YYREEE (reference sequence). The CDR3: CASSGQGEKGYGYTF. CDR3 nucleotide sequence: TGTGCCAGCAGCGGACAGGGAGAAAAAGGCTATGGCTACACCTTC.

The chain combines TRBV12-3 or TRBV12-4 with TRBJ1-1; the D is unclear. V was clipped by 5 bases and J by 5 bases, with 12 bases between them. This CDR3 has 13 amino acids. The CDR3 is CASSRKGGTEAFF. DNA of the CDR3: TGTGCCAGCAGTAGAAAGGGAGGAACTGAAGCTTTCTTT.

This chain links TRBV12-3 or TRBV12-4 with TRBJ2-7; D is possibly TRBD2 (5 bases). The CDR3 spans 13 residues. With 6 bases removed from V and 1 base from J, the gap between germline ends came to 10 bases. CDR3 amino acids: CASSDRRSYEQYF. CDR3 coding DNA: TGTGCCAGCAGCGATAGGAGGTCCTACGAGCAGTACTTC.

The chain has TRBV7-2 and TRBJ2-4; 11 bases map to TRBD1. The germline V gene has CDR1 SGHTA and CDR2 FQGNSA. Trimming removed 5 bases from V and 5 bases from J; junction bases left unmatched: 8. The CDR3 is made up of 16 amino acids. This chain's CDR3 is CASSLSGTGGENIQYF. The CDR3 DNA sequence: TGTGCCAGCAGCCTGAGTGGGACAGGGGGTGAAAACATTCAGTACTTC.

This chain connects TRBV19 to TRBJ1-4, with D maybe TRBD1 (6 bases). Per the germline V gene, CDR1 is LNHDA and CDR2 is SQIVND (reference sequence). The CDR3 is made up of 14 amino acids. The V gene lost 5 bases and the J gene lost 7 bases, with 14 bases spanning the gap. CDR3: CASSHTGLGEKLFF. CDR3 nucleotides: TGTGCCAGTAGTCACACAGGGTTGGGTGAAAAACTGTTTTTT. The variable domain in full, completed from reference TRBV19 and TRBJ1-4, reads DGGITQSPKYLFRKEGQNVTLSCEQNLNHDAMYWYRQDPGQGLRLIYYSQIVNDFQKGDIAEGYSVSREKKESFPLTVTSAQKNPTAFYLCASSHTGLGEKLFFGSGTQLSVL.

CDR3 region: CASSLNLLQGPQYF. The CDR3 region has the DNA TGTGCCAGCAGCTTAAATTTACTTCAAGGGCCCCAGTACTTC. V and J are TRBV7-2 and TRBJ2-5; no clear D gene. The CDR3 is 14 amino acids. From germline, CDR1 is SGHTA and CDR2 FQGNSA. V was clipped by 2 bases and J by 9 bases, with 16 bases between them.

The chain employs TRBV9 and TRBJ2-3, with TRBD2 matching over 12 bases. Per germline, CDR1 SGDLS and CDR2 YYNGEE. V gave up 4 bases and J gave up 1 base; unmatched junction bases: 4. This CDR3 comprises 16 residues. The CDR3 loop is CASSFRLAGGTDTQYF. The DNA of the CDR3 is TGTGCCAGCAGCTTCCGACTAGCGGGGGGCACAGATACGCAGTATTTT.

This clone occurred a few times. The chain carries TRBV5-3 and TRBJ2-1; D is unclear. TRBV5-3 is designated an ORF whose function remains uncertain. This CDR3 is built from 12 residues. V dropped 4 bases and J dropped 7 bases, with 9 bases sitting between them. CDR3 DNA: TGTGCCAGAAGCACCAGTGGGAATGAGCAGTTCTTC. Amino acids: CARSTSGNEQFF.

The genes are TRBV6-7 and TRBJ1-5; no reliable D call. TRBV6-7 is sorted into the ORF group, with uncertain function. Trimming cost V 0 bases and J 7 bases, with 7 bases left between them. This CDR3 contains 13 residues. CDR3 loop: CASSYSKAQPQHF. In DNA form, the CDR3 reads TGTGCCAGCAGTTACTCGAAAGCCCAGCCCCAGCATTTT.